The T cell receptor (beta chain) under discussion was sequenced for a study of blood T cell repertoires in COVID-19 (TCRdb year 2020). For context, the study as a whole: Collaborator samples came from the United States, Italy and Spain and covered acute and convalescent phases of COVID-19. The prospective study material was composed of cDNA or gDNA derived from T cells, B-cell-depleted T cells, or PBMCs. The dataset comprised deeply sampled blood TCRbeta repertoires from subjects exposed to, actively infected with, or recovered from COVID-19. The repertoires were made available in a free public database intended to serve as a resource for research on the immune response to SARS-CoV-2. Samples came from the ongoing ImmuneRACE study (first 160 participants) plus 1,254 subjects from 6 global collaborators. Nearly every sample came with metadata listing a de-identified subject ID, COVID-19 status, age in years and sex. HLA class I and class II types, where available, came from metadata supplied by the sample provider rather than from assay-based typing. Study-wide findings and limitations: The quantity of clinical and demographic metadata differed by source and by participant and was supplied without curation.

A second Seattle source provided samples from volunteer blood donors who had recovered from COVID-19. Collaborating institutions collected whole blood in K2EDTA tubes following their own protocols. For TCRbeta analysis, collaborator samples were shipped as frozen whole blood, as isolated PBMCs, or as DNA extracted from either sample type. This clone turned up a few times. Its antigen is currently not known. Base qualities were left out, and no much larger clone turns up one base away. TCRbeta CDR3 regions were amplified from genomic DNA using the immunoSEQ Assay, a bias-controlled multiplex PCR. The source study handled its data this way. Within the assay, amplification of reference gene primers was used to estimate how many nucleated cells each sample contained. Sequence reads were collapsed and filtered to measure the absolute abundance of every unique TCRbeta CDR3 rearrangement. For each sample, productive Simpson clonality was calculated by taking the square root of Simpson's diversity index across productive rearrangements. What TCRdb holds here is the immuneACCESS table cut down to in-frame rearrangements. Part of the clones is not present; checked against another copy, under half of the missing clones reflect an unresolved V gene, and the others are unexplained. Clone size and V and J calls were adopted from that table, with D and trimming inferred from the DNA. This sample is represented by 250,000 to 350,000 clones; around 90% of them were singletons. In total, the top ten clones hold 0.94% of the sample.

The receptor was isolated from a woman aged 40 to 50 who had recovered from COVID-19. Sequenced: peripheral blood.

The CDR3 reads CASSYPGQGRADTQYF. The nucleotide sequence is given as TGTGCCAGCAGTTACCCCGGACAGGGACGGGCAGATACGCAGTATTTT. This chain joins TRBV6-6 to TRBJ2-3; TRBD1 fits 8 bases in the junction. From the germline V gene (reference sequence), CDR1 is MNHNY and CDR2 is SVGAGI. The CDR3 covers 16 residues, taking in both the cysteine and the phenylalanine. Only the CDR3 portion is preserved as DNA: 48 bases, with reading frame beginning at the first base. Relative to germline, V is missing 2 bases and J is missing 4 bases, with 8 bases of the junction outside any gene match.